The 21 T cell receptor beta chains reported below all come from one sample, sequenced in a study of early T cells in non-severe SARS-CoV-2 infection. TCRdb called the 5' RACE reads again in MiXCR, with one record for every CDR3 protein. The sample contains roughly 62,000 distinct CDR3 sequences, more than 7.5% of which appear only once. Sequenced sample: whole blood. The receptors derive from an adult who was a healthcare worker with PCR-confirmed SARS-CoV-2 infection or an uninfected control (not recorded which).

In DNA form, the CDR3 reads TGCAGTGCTCCCATCTTGGGCACAGATACGCAGTATTTT. This gives the protein CSAPILGTDTQYF. The rearrangement uses TRBV20-1 and TRBJ2-3, with D hard to call. Germline CDR1 DFQATT, CDR2 SNEGSKA (reference sequence). V gave up 5 bases and J gave up 1 base, with 10 bases separating them. The CDR3 has 13 amino acids.

This clonotype was detected many times. The chain recombines TRBV20-1 with TRBJ2-1, with TRBD2 identical over 8 bases. J gave up 7 bases and V 2 bases, and 10 bases lay outside the gene matches. The CDR3 is made up of 15 amino acids. Germline V lookup: CDR1 DFQATT, CDR2 SNEGSKA (reference sequence). In DNA, the CDR3 is TGCAGTGCTAGACGTCCGGGAGGGCCTGGAAATGAGCAGTTCTTC. Encoded protein: CSARRPGGPGNEQFF.

This clonotype was recorded many times. V is TRBV20-1 and J is TRBJ2-3; D is ambiguous. CDR1 DFQATT and CDR2 SNEGSKA come from the germline V gene (reference sequence). V shed 3 bases and J shed 0 bases, with 10 bases lying between them. The CDR3 totals 14 residues. This CDR3 reads CSASRLPSTDTQYF. CDR3 nucleotide sequence: TGCAGTGCTAGTAGATTGCCTAGCACAGATACGCAGTATTTT.

This clonotype was detected a few times. The rearrangement uses TRBV20-1 and TRBJ1-2; D is ambiguous. V was cut by 6 bases and J by 5 bases, with 22 bases left in between. This CDR3 comprises 15 residues. Germline V CDR1 and CDR2: DFQATT, SNEGSKA (reference sequence). DNA of the CDR3: TGCAGTGCCCCGCCCGGCGCTTTCCTCGGGTATGGCTACACCTTC. It translates to CSAPPGAFLGYGYTF.

The CDR3: CASREGTSGEGEQYF. DNA for the CDR3: TGTGCCAGCAGAGAGGGGACTAGCGGGGAAGGCGAGCAGTACTTC. The chain joins TRBV2 to TRBJ2-7; 13 nucleotides align to TRBD2. With V trimmed by 6 bases and J by 6 bases, 8 bases remained unmatched. CDR3 length: 15 amino acids. Germline-derived CDR1 and CDR2 are SNHLY and FYNNEI.

This clonotype was detected only a few times. The CDR3 loop reads CSARDQRAGAYNEQFF. The CDR3 bases are TGCAGTGCTAGAGATCAGAGAGCGGGGGCTTACAATGAGCAGTTCTTC. The rearrangement links TRBV20-1 to TRBJ2-1; TRBD2 agrees at 8 bases. The germline V gene encodes CDR1 DFQATT and CDR2 SNEGSKA (reference sequence). The CDR3 has 16 residues. V lost 0 bases to trimming and J lost 4 bases; unmatched junction nucleotides: 8.

This chain joins TRBV29-1 and TRBJ2-5; D is uncertain. Between the trimmed V and J ends, which lost 1 base and 2 bases, there was a span of 8 bases. Per the germline V gene, CDR1 is SQVTM and CDR2 is ANQGSEA. The CDR3 length is 13 residues. The CDR3 DNA is TGCAGCGTTGAAGGACGGATGCAAGAGACCCAGTACTTC. It translates to CSVEGRMQETQYF.

The chain recombines TRBV2 with TRBJ1-3; unclear D gene. V dropped 5 bases and J dropped 4 bases, with 12 bases sitting between them. Germline V lookup: CDR1 SNHLY, CDR2 FYNNEI. The CDR3 covers 14 residues. This CDR3 is CASSFNPGGNTIYF. As DNA, the CDR3 is TGTGCCAGCAGTTTTAATCCGGGCGGAAACACCATATATTTT.

This sequence joins TRBV27 and TRBJ2-2; a possible D gene is TRBD1 (5 bases). Trimming took off 8 bases at V and 4 bases at J, with 20 bases between the two ends. The CDR3 loop spans 16 amino acids. Germline V gene data show CDR1 as MNHEY and CDR2 as SMNVEV (reference sequence). CDR3 region: CASLPGPGSGTGELFF. The CDR3 DNA is TGTGCCAGCCTACCCGGTCCAGGGTCGGGCACCGGGGAGCTGTTTTTT.

This clonotype was seen only a few times. The V call is TRBV19, the J call TRBJ1-6; TRBD1 is a possible D gene (5 bases). The CDR3 spans 13 residues. V lost 10 bases to trimming and J lost 7 bases, with 14 bases between them. The V gene's germline CDR1 is LNHDA and CDR2 SQIVND (reference sequence). CDR3 protein: CATGDRRNSPLHF. The CDR3 DNA reads TGTGCCACCGGGGACCGGAGGAATTCACCCCTCCACTTT. The whole variable domain, filled in from reference TRBV19 and TRBJ1-6, reads DGGITQSPKYLFRKEGQNVTLSCEQNLNHDAMYWYRQDPGQGLRLIYYSQIVNDFQKGDIAEGYSVSREKKESFPLTVTSAQKNPTAFYLCATGDRRNSPLHFGNGTRLTVT.

This clonotype was seen a few times. The V and J genes are TRBV28 and TRBJ2-7; 9 bases fit TRBD1. The V and J ends lost 5 bases and 5 bases, in that order; junction bases with no gene match: 13. The CDR3 covers 16 residues. Germline CDR1 and CDR2: MDHEN and SYDVKM. This CDR3 is CASSTTGTGRTHEQYF. For the CDR3, the DNA is TGTGCCAGCAGTACAACCGGGACAGGGAGGACCCACGAGCAGTACTTC. Supplemented by reference TRBV28 and TRBJ2-7, the full variable domain reads DVKVTQSSRYLVKRTGEKVFLECVQDMDHENMFWYRQDPGLGLRLIYFSYDVKMKEKGDIPEGYSVSREKKERFSLILESASTNQTSMYLCASSTTGTGRTHEQYFGPGTRLTVT.

This clonotype was recorded a few times. The V and J genes are TRBV28 and TRBJ2-7; D is ambiguous. The CDR3 has 12 residues. Germline assignment: CDR1 MDHEN and CDR2 SYDVKM. V was shortened by 5 bases and J by 7 bases, with 12 bases between the two germline ends. The CDR3, as DNA: TGTGCCAGCAGTGAGGAAACGAGGGAGCAGTACTTC. It specifies CASSEETREQYF.

This clonotype was picked up many times. The genes are TRBV7-9 and TRBJ2-7, with 14 bases matching TRBD2. CDR1 is SEHNR and CDR2 is FQNEAQ in the germline V gene (reference sequence). The CDR3 is 17 amino acids. Trimming removed 4 bases from V and 2 bases from J; junction bases left unmatched: 7. The chain's CDR3 is CASSSTGTSGRPYEQYF. CDR3 DNA: TGTGCCAGCAGCTCCACCGGGACTAGCGGGAGACCCTACGAGCAGTACTTC.

The table lists this clonotype with many counts. The V and J genes are TRBV20-1 and TRBJ2-7; D is tentatively TRBD1 or TRBD2 (6 bases each). Trimming took off 3 bases at V and 2 bases at J, with 8 bases between the two ends. This CDR3 comprises 12 residues. Germline V gives CDR1 DFQATT, CDR2 SNEGSKA (reference sequence). CDR3 DNA: TGCAGTGCTAGGGAGGGGGCCTACGAGCAGTACTTC. The encoded protein is CSAREGAYEQYF.

This clonotype was recorded at least ten times. This chain joins TRBV27 and TRBJ2-1, with a weak D call TRBD2 (6 bases). V shed 6 bases and J shed 3 bases, with 9 bases lying between them. The CDR3 totals 13 residues. From germline, CDR1 is MNHEY and CDR2 SMNVEV (reference sequence). The CDR3 DNA reads TGTGCCAGCAGCATGGGACTCTACAATGAGCAGTTCTTC. It codes for CASSMGLYNEQFF.

This clonotype was observed a handful of times. The CDR3 coding sequence is TGTGCCAGCAGCCATGCACGAGAGACCCAGTACTTC. Amino acids: CASSHARETQYF. V and J are TRBV3-1 and TRBJ2-5, with unresolved D. The CDR3 is 12 residues long. The germline gives CDR1 LGHDT, CDR2 YNNKEL (reference sequence). V lost 3 bases, J lost 4 bases, and 6 bases lay in between.

This clonotype was found a few times. CDR3 DNA sequence: TGTGCCAGCAGCGCCGGACTAGCGGGAGCTTCTGGGGCCAACGTCCTGACTTTC. It is translated as CASSAGLAGASGANVLTF. This sequence joins TRBV11-3 and TRBJ2-6, with 13 bases matching TRBD2. The CDR3 has 18 amino acids. V trimming: 5 bases; J trimming: 1 base; junction bases outside the gene matches: 5. Germline V CDR1 and CDR2: SGHNT, YENEEA. Drawing the rest from reference TRBV11-3 and TRBJ2-6, the complete variable domain is EAGVVQSPRYKIIEKKQPVAFWCNPISGHNTLYWYLQNLGQGPELLIRYENEEAVDDSQLPKDRFSAERLKGVDSTLKIQPAELGDSAVYLCASSAGLAGASGANVLTFGAGSRLTVL.

This clonotype was found many times. The chain employs TRBV5-1 and TRBJ2-6, with D uncertain. The CDR3 is made up of 15 amino acids. Germline loops: CDR1 SGHRS, CDR2 YFSETQ. V was cut by 0 bases and J by 6 bases, with 10 bases left in between. The CDR3 spells CASSLAATEANVLTF. The CDR3 DNA follows: TGCGCCAGCAGCTTGGCCGCCACGGAGGCCAACGTCCTGACTTTC.

There are many counts of this clonotype. V usage is TRBV5-1 and J usage is TRBJ2-7, with 12 nucleotides matching TRBD2. Trimming at V came to 4 bases and at J to 2 bases, leaving 4 bases not matched to a gene. The CDR3 loop spans 15 amino acids. In germline, CDR1 is SGHRS, CDR2 YFSETQ. For the CDR3, the DNA is TGCGCCAGCAGCCCTCCTAGCGGGGGGGCCTACGAGCAGTACTTC. The encoded protein is CASSPPSGGAYEQYF.

V and J are TRBV24-1 and TRBJ2-3; D uncertain. Trimming removed 4 bases at V and 5 bases at J, with 12 bases between. This CDR3 region has 14 residues. Germline lookup yields CDR1 KGHDR and CDR2 SFDVKD. The CDR3 DNA reads as TGTGCCACCAGTGAGAGACACCGAGGAGATACGCAGTATTTT. Its translation is CATSERHRGDTQYF.

Worth noting for this clonotype: Being one base from a much bigger clone, this may be a read error. The chain links TRBV19 to TRBJ1-4; D is undetermined. The CDR3 covers 13 residues. Germline CDR1 and CDR2: LNHDA and SQIVND (reference sequence). The DNA for the CDR3 is TGTGCCAGTGTGGACGGACCAAATGGAAAACTGTTTTTT. Translated: CASVDGPNGKLFF. The whole variable domain, remainder taken from reference TRBV19 and TRBJ1-4, is DGGITQSPKYLFRKEGQNVTLSCEQNLNHDAMYWYRQDPGQGLRLIYYSQIVNDFQKGDIAEGYSVSREKKESFPLTVTSAQKNPTAFYLCASVDGPNGKLFFGSGTQLSVL.